This T cell receptor (beta chain) was identified in a study of immune evolution from preneoplasia to lung adenocarcinoma. As concerns this clone: No antigen is known for it.

The table came from immunoSEQ multiplex PCR; TCRdb's copy has only in-frame clones and leaves some out. Among 3,500 to 4,500 clones, around 77% were seen once, and the ten largest hold about 14%. Study-level findings and limits: From normal lung to invasive adenocarcinoma, top clone frequencies appeared to decrease.

Patient tissue came from resections in Japan or China, 2014–2017. The germline V gene encodes CDR1 SGDLS and CDR2 YYNGEE. Trimming pared 3 bases from V and 5 bases from J, leaving 8 bases between. This CDR3 region has 12 residues. The sequence derives from a person aged 55 to 79 with lung adenocarcinoma. Sequencing input: FFPE adjacent normal lung tissue. The chain joins TRBV9 to TRBJ2-5; D gene ambiguous. CDR3 coding DNA: TGTGCCAGCAGCGCAGGTGGGGAGACCCAGTACTTC. Its translation is CASSAGGETQYF. Full variable domain (missing parts from reference TRBV9 and TRBJ2-5): DSGVTQTPKHLITATGQRVTLRCSPRSGDLSVYWYQQSLDQGLQFLIQYYNGEERAKGNILERFSAQQFPDLHSELNLSSLELGDSALYFCASSAGGETQYFGPGTRLLVL.